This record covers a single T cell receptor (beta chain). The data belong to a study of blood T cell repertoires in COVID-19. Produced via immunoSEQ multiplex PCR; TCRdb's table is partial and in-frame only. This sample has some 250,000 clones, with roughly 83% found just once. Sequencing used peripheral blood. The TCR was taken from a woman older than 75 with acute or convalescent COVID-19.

CDR3 amino acids: CATSEGTAFSPLHF. The CDR3 DNA sequence: TGTGCCACCAGTGAAGGAACAGCTTTTTCACCCCTCCACTTT. The V and J genes are TRBV24-1 and TRBJ1-6; D not certain. In germline, CDR1 is KGHDR, CDR2 SFDVKD. Between the trimmed V and J ends, which lost 4 bases and 9 bases, there was a span of 12 bases. The CDR3 consists of 14 residues.